The present T cell receptor beta chain was sequenced within a study of cytomegalovirus exposure and HLA in healthy donors. Study outcomes and limitations: About 87% or about 30% of the time was how often most TCR beta V segments were productive, according to an earlier analysis. Associated with HLA alleles at 0.05 false discovery rate in a later analysis were some 16,000 TCR beta sequences. Reported results showed that the classifier diagnosed cytomegalovirus status with high specificity and sensitivity.

Primers: 60 Vbeta forward and 13 Jbeta reverse. Under the authors' procedure: Later reanalysis found 75 million to 95 million unique TCR beta chains, roughly 9.9 million of them shared. Sequencing was performed with immunoSEQ multiplex PCR; in TCRdb, only in-frame clones are kept and a portion is missing. The D gene and trimming were derived from the DNA, and the V and J assignments and clone size from that table. This repertoire shows fewer than 110,000 clones, approximately 70% found once; its top ten account for around 3.5%. Trimming removed 1 base at V and 4 bases at J, with 19 bases between. The germline CDR1 and CDR2 sequences are SGHVS and FQNEAQ. This CDR3 has 17 amino acids. As concerns this clone: The target antigen is unknown.

This receptor was identified in a woman aged 45-60 years in good health and CMV-seronegative. This chain links TRBV7-8 with TRBJ2-5, with a tentative D call TRBD1 (5 bases). Sequences were obtained from PBMCs. The CDR3 reads CASSLEGTAGPGETQYF. The CDR3 nucleotides read TGTGCCAGCAGCTTAGAGGGAACGGCAGGGCCTGGAGAGACCCAGTACTTC. The full variable domain, with the rest looked up from reference TRBV7-8 and TRBJ2-5, is GAGVSQSPRYKVAKRGQDVALRCDPISGHVSLFWYQQALGQGPEFLTYFQNEAQLDKSGLPSDRFFAERPEGSVSTLKIQRTQQEDSAVYLCASSLEGTAGPGETQYFGPGTRLLVL.